This entry lists 24 T cell receptor beta chains sequenced from one sample in a study of blood T cell repertoires in COVID-19. Method: immunoSEQ multiplex PCR; TCRdb's copy keeps in-frame clones and lacks some. In the table there are approximately 140,000 clones, almost 90% of which are singletons. Sequenced material: peripheral blood. The receptors derive from a human donor in a cohort sampled during active COVID-19.

The V gene is TRBV18, the J gene TRBJ1-2, with 11 bases aligning to TRBD1. This CDR3 is 15 amino acids long. Germline V CDR1 and CDR2: KGHSH, LQKENI. V lost 6 bases, J lost 12 bases, and 15 bases stayed unmatched. The CDR3 spells CASSPELPGTGGHTF. For the CDR3, the DNA is TGTGCCAGCTCTCCCGAATTACCCGGGACAGGGGGACACACCTTC.

This chain joins TRBV6-6 and TRBJ2-3, with D unresolved. The CDR3 totals 12 residues. With 8 bases removed from V and 2 bases from J, the gap between germline ends came to 8 bases. The V gene's germline CDR1 is MNHNY and CDR2 SVGAGI (reference sequence). The CDR3 loop reads CASAAHTDTQYF. In nucleotides, the CDR3 is TGTGCCAGCGCGGCCCACACAGATACGCAGTATTTT.

The genes are TRBV6-5 and TRBJ2-7; the D gene is possibly TRBD1 (5 bases). Trimming removed 4 bases at V and 6 bases at J, with 16 bases between. CDR3 size: 14 residues. In germline, CDR1 is MNHEY, CDR2 SVGAGI. The CDR3 reads CASSFVGRAGEQYF. CDR3 sequence (DNA): TGTGCCAGCAGTTTCGTTGGCAGGGCCGGCGAGCAGTACTTC.

The CDR3 loop is CASRVWGLTSSTSSYNEQFF. CDR3 in DNA: TGTGCCAGCAGGGTCTGGGGACTAACCTCATCCACTAGCTCCTACAATGAGCAGTTCTTC. The chain joins TRBV27 to TRBJ2-1; TRBD2 matches 7 bases. There are 20 residues in the CDR3. Germline CDR1 and CDR2: MNHEY and SMNVEV (reference sequence). With V trimmed by 6 bases and J by 0 bases, 20 bases remained unmatched.

For this clone: Within the sample, other DNA sequences also encode this same CDR3. The chain joins TRBV7-3 to TRBJ2-1; the D gene is possibly TRBD2 (5 bases). CDR3 length equals 15 residues. Germline V gives CDR1 SGHTA, CDR2 FQGTGA. Trimming shortened V by 2 bases and J by 0 bases, and 8 bases separated the two germline ends. The CDR3: CASSLSGSSYNEQFF. The CDR3 DNA reads TGTGCCAGCAGCTTATCGGGAAGCTCCTACAATGAGCAGTTCTTC.

A note on this clone: One junction end does not reproduce the germline sequence, and a read error may be involved. The rearrangement uses TRBV11-1 and TRBJ2-5; weak D call: TRBD2 (6 bases). In germline, CDR1 is SGHAT, CDR2 FQDESV (reference sequence). CDR3 length: 15 residues. Here the CDR3 reads CASSLGGVTQVTQYF. CDR3 nucleotides: TGTGCCAGCAGCTTGGGGGGAGTCACCCAAGTGACCCAGTACTTC.

The rearrangement links TRBV19 to TRBJ1-5, with 9 nucleotides matching TRBD1. The CDR3 consists of 16 residues. The germline CDR1 and CDR2 sequences are LNHDA and SQIVND (reference sequence). V lost 5 bases, J lost 7 bases, and 12 bases stayed unmatched. The CDR3 sequence is CASSQSPGQGKQPQHF. CDR3 in DNA: TGTGCCAGTAGTCAGTCCCCCGGACAGGGGAAACAGCCCCAGCATTTT.

The chain links TRBV2 to TRBJ1-6, with D hard to call. Trimming left V 4 bases short and J 6 bases short, with 10 bases between. The germline gives CDR1 SNHLY, CDR2 FYNNEI. The CDR3 length is 14 residues. The DNA of the CDR3 is TGTGCCAGCAGTGTCTCTAGCTCTAATTCACCCCTCCACTTT. Its translation: CASSVSSSNSPLHF.

Turning to this clone: The identical CDR3 is also encoded by other nucleotide sequences in the sample. The chain uses TRBV7-2 and TRBJ2-5; 7 positions match TRBD2. The CDR3 length is 14 residues. Germline lookup yields CDR1 SGHTA and CDR2 FQGNSA. V shed 0 bases and J 5 bases; nucleotides not matched to a gene: 3. This chain's CDR3 is CASSLAGGGETQYF. The CDR3 bases are TGTGCCAGCAGCTTAGCGGGGGGAGGGGAGACCCAGTACTTC.

The chain combines TRBV10-3 with TRBJ2-3, with a weak D call TRBD2 (5 bases). There are 12 residues in the CDR3. With 2 bases removed from V and 7 bases from J, the gap between germline ends came to 7 bases. Per germline, CDR1 ENHRY and CDR2 SYGVKD. The CDR3 is CAISEASNTQYF. The CDR3 DNA sequence: TGTGCCATCAGTGAGGCTAGCAATACGCAGTATTTT.

The rearrangement uses TRBV21-1 and TRBJ1-5. TRBV21-1 is a listed pseudogene. CDR3 length: 17 residues. The CDR3 bases are TGTGCCAGCAGTCGGACGGGGTCCCCTTTTAGCAATCAGCCCCAGCATTTT. It specifies CASSRTGSPFSNQPQHF.

The rearrangement links TRBV28 to TRBJ1-3, with D possibly matching TRBD1 (5 bases). Germline assignment: CDR1 MDHEN and CDR2 SYDVKM. Trimming left V 1 base short and J 4 bases short, with 11 bases between. The CDR3 has 15 amino acids. The CDR3 reads CASSLLGRAGNTIYF. The CDR3 region has the DNA TGTGCCAGCAGTTTATTGGGCAGGGCGGGAAACACCATATATTTT.

The chain employs TRBV19 and TRBJ1-2; 10 bases are shared with TRBD1. CDR1 and CDR2 (germline): LNHDA, SQIVND (reference sequence). The CDR3 loop spans 13 amino acids. V lost 7 bases to trimming and J lost 7 bases; unmatched junction nucleotides: 6. The chain's CDR3 is CASTPTGGSGYTF. CDR3 DNA sequence: TGTGCCAGTACCCCGACAGGGGGCAGTGGCTACACCTTC. Full variable domain (missing parts from reference TRBV19 and TRBJ1-2): DGGITQSPKYLFRKEGQNVTLSCEQNLNHDAMYWYRQDPGQGLRLIYYSQIVNDFQKGDIAEGYSVSREKKESFPLTVTSAQKNPTAFYLCASTPTGGSGYTFGSGTRLTVV.

The J gene is TRBJ2-7, the V gene TRBV7-2, with 10 bases aligning to TRBD1. Per germline, CDR1 SGHTA and CDR2 FQGNSA. V dropped 1 base and J dropped 0; count of bases not matched to a gene: 3. This CDR3 region has 16 residues. The chain's CDR3 is CASSLVGQGSSYEQYF. The CDR3 region has the DNA TGTGCCAGCAGCTTAGTGGGACAGGGGAGCTCCTACGAGCAGTACTTC.

The rearrangement uses TRBV15 and TRBJ1-2; 7 nucleotides match TRBD1. The J segment lost 0 bases and the V segment lost 3 bases, leaving 4 bases of the junction unmatched. Germline CDR1 is LNHNV and CDR2 is YYDKDF (reference sequence). The CDR3 consists of 15 residues. The CDR3 reads CATSRGQTPNYGYTF. CDR3 nucleotide sequence: TGTGCCACCAGCAGGGGACAGACACCTAACTATGGCTACACCTTC.

J is TRBJ1-2 and V is TRBV11-1, with D tentatively TRBD1 (6 bases). This CDR3 comprises 14 residues. The V and J ends lost 3 bases and 2 bases respectively, with 10 bases between them. The V gene's germline CDR1 is SGHAT and CDR2 FQDESV (reference sequence). DNA for the CDR3: TGTGCCAGCAGCTTCACGACAGGAAACTATGGCTACACCTTC. The encoded protein is CASSFTTGNYGYTF.

This clone showed up just a few times. The V and J genes are TRBV19 and TRBJ1-2; D might be TRBD1 (6 bases). CDR1 is LNHDA, CDR2 SQIVND, per germline (reference sequence). The CDR3 has 13 residues. Trimming took 7 bases from V and 6 from J, leaving 15 bases between them. Here the CDR3 DNA reads TGTGCCAGTACCGGACAGTCGTACCATGGCTACACCTTC. It yields the protein CASTGQSYHGYTF. Based on the CDR3 plus reference TRBV19 and TRBJ1-2, the full variable domain is DGGITQSPKYLFRKEGQNVTLSCEQNLNHDAMYWYRQDPGQGLRLIYYSQIVNDFQKGDIAEGYSVSREKKESFPLTVTSAQKNPTAFYLCASTGQSYHGYTFGSGTRLTVV.

This clone showed up just a few times. This rearrangement joins TRBV10-1 to TRBJ2-1; 7 nucleotides align to TRBD2. Germline CDR1 reads WNHNN; CDR2 reads SYGVQD (reference sequence). This CDR3 contains 12 residues. J lost 9 bases, V lost 2 bases, and 1 base had no gene match. CDR3 sequence: CASSESGAEQFF. In nucleotides, the CDR3 is TGCGCCAGCAGTGAGAGCGGGGCTGAGCAGTTCTTC.

The rearrangement joins TRBV28 to TRBJ1-5, with 9 bases fitting TRBD1. V lost 8 bases and J lost 2; bases outside the gene matches: 4. The CDR3 loop spans 14 amino acids. From germline, CDR1 is MDHEN and CDR2 SYDVKM. This CDR3 is CASQRDRGNQPQHF. DNA for the CDR3: TGTGCCAGCCAAAGGGACAGGGGCAATCAGCCCCAGCATTTT. Full variable domain (rest looked up from reference TRBV28 and TRBJ1-5): DVKVTQSSRYLVKRTGEKVFLECVQDMDHENMFWYRQDPGLGLRLIYFSYDVKMKEKGDIPEGYSVSREKKERFSLILESASTNQTSMYLCASQRDRGNQPQHFGDGTRLSIL.

The gene calls are TRBV19 and TRBJ1-5; TRBD1 agrees at 11 bases. CDR1 and CDR2 (germline): LNHDA, SQIVND (reference sequence). The CDR3 has 16 residues. V dropped 4 bases and J dropped 0; count of bases not matched to a gene: 2. CDR3 sequence: CASSTDRGLSNQPQHF. The CDR3 DNA follows: TGTGCCAGTAGTACGGACAGGGGGCTTAGCAATCAGCCCCAGCATTTT. The full variable domain, in which reference TRBV19 and TRBJ1-5 provide the parts outside the CDR3, is DGGITQSPKYLFRKEGQNVTLSCEQNLNHDAMYWYRQDPGQGLRLIYYSQIVNDFQKGDIAEGYSVSREKKESFPLTVTSAQKNPTAFYLCASSTDRGLSNQPQHFGDGTRLSIL.

The chain recombines TRBV6-5 with TRBJ2-1; D is uncertain. Per the germline V gene, CDR1 is MNHEY and CDR2 is SVGAGI. The CDR3 covers 15 residues. Trimming stripped 7 bases from V and 0 bases from J, with 13 bases between. CDR3 amino acids: CASTTQPSSYNEQFF. CDR3 sequence (DNA): TGTGCCAGCACCACACAGCCGAGCTCCTACAATGAGCAGTTCTTC.

V gene TRBV5-5 combines with J gene TRBJ1-1; D ambiguous. The CDR3 loop spans 13 amino acids. The germline V gene has CDR1 SGHKS and CDR2 YYEKEE (reference sequence). The V and J ends lost 4 bases and 1 base respectively, with 8 bases between them. In nucleotides, the CDR3 is TGTGCCAGCAGCCCCCTTTGGAACACTGAAGCTTTCTTT. As protein: CASSPLWNTEAFF.

The chain carries TRBV27 and TRBJ1-6; the D gene is possibly TRBD1 (5 bases). V was shortened by 5 bases and J by 6 bases, with 14 bases between the two germline ends. Per the germline V gene, CDR1 is MNHEY and CDR2 is SMNVEV (reference sequence). CDR3 length: 15 residues. As DNA, the CDR3 is TGTGCCAGCAGTCGGGAGGTGGGGGGTAATTCACCCCTCCACTTT. The encoded protein is CASSREVGGNSPLHF.

The rearrangement uses TRBV7-9 and TRBJ2-7; TRBD1 is a possible D gene (6 bases). The CDR3 consists of 17 residues. Germline V gene lookup returns CDR1 SEHNR and CDR2 FQNEAQ (reference sequence). Between the trimmed V and J ends, which lost 5 bases and 1 base, there was a span of 21 bases. Written as DNA, the CDR3 is TGTGCCAGCAGCCCTAAATTGAGCCGGGACAAATCCTACGAGCAGTACTTC. Amino acid sequence: CASSPKLSRDKSYEQYF.